This section outlines one TCR beta chain sequence together with its context. This clonotype appeared many times. Its antigen is not yet known. Per-nucleotide qualities are absent, and no much larger clonotype sits a single base away. This sample's time point label indicates: day 60 (about 2 months) after transplantation. According to the study, the label for this sample's treatment or condition signals: allogeneic hematopoietic cell transplantation with graft depleted of TCRalphabeta T cells and CD19 B cells. Transplant recipients were children who received TCRalphabeta/CD19-depleted allogeneic hematopoietic cell grafts. This sample is part of a study of T-cell reconstitution after alpha-beta-depleted transplantation in children listed by TCRdb under 2016. In the study overall: Using TCR repertoire profiling, the study followed T-cell immune reconstitution in a quantitative way in children after TCRalphabeta/CD19-depleted allogeneic hematopoietic cell transplantation. Study-wide findings and limitations: In some patients, the high TCRbeta diversity seen at day 60 was put down to recipient T cells and intrathymic progenitors that had survived conditioning. The apparently early recovery of alphabetaT-cell counts about two months after transplant reportedly depended on only several hundred rapidly expanded clones that came from non-depleted graft cells. The frequencies of hyperexpanded clones fell over the following months, and after one year, T-cell counts and TCRbeta diversity were mostly attributed to newly produced T cells.

The method behind the library was PCR. Sequencing relied on an Illumina HiSeq 2500. Molecular barcoding was employed in the preparation of TCR libraries, with unique molecular identifiers being used to normalize TCRbeta repertoire quantification. TCRdb reanalyzed the raw reads on its own, using fastp at Q25 for trimming and MiXCR for clone calling, and kept in-frame beta chains. Merged by CDR3 protein, the rows form single entries marked with the most common genes and DNA. This sample comprises tens of thousands of distinct CDR3 sequences, 5.8% of them detected only once. Of the sample, roughly 31% is held by the ten largest clones. The CDR3 runs 14 residues from the cysteine to the phenylalanine. CDR3 DNA is the only sequence kept; it has 42 bases, read in frame from the first base. From the germline V gene, CDR1 is MNHNS and CDR2 is SASEGT. V sheds 1 base and J sheds 7 bases, leaving 10 bases between their ends.

The sequence was collected from a female patient aged 2-15 years who had a stem cell transplant for aplastic anemia, so the T cells may come from the graft donor. Sequencing used PBMCs, mostly from graft donor cells, obtained 60 days after TCRalphabeta/CD19-depleted stem cell transplant. The chain uses TRBV6-1 and TRBJ1-4; the D gene remains uncertain. The CDR3 reads CASSEGFFFEKLFF. The nucleotide sequence reads as follows: TGTGCCAGCAGTGAAGGGTTTTTTTTTGAAAAACTGTTTTTT.